Listed here are 24 T cell receptor beta chains from one sample, sequenced in a study of T-cell memory formation after mild COVID-19. TCRdb redid the calling of the 5' RACE reads with MiXCR, one entry per CDR3 protein. The table lists about 4,300 distinct CDR3 sequences, about 15% of them singletons. Sequenced input: PBMCs or a T cell subset sorted from them (not recorded which). These receptors were obtained from an adult who had mild COVID-19 (a few samples of this study predate the infection). Cell type and time point are not known.

This clonotype showed up many times. The chain joins TRBV6-2 or TRBV6-3 to TRBJ1-6; 9 nucleotides line up with TRBD1. Germline assignment: CDR1 MNHEY and CDR2 SVGEGT. This CDR3 is 19 amino acids long. V shed 1 base, J shed 0 bases, and the junction held 7 bases outside the gene matches. DNA of the CDR3: TGTGCCAGCAGTTACTTCGCCGGGACAGGGAGCTCCTATAATTCACCCCTCCACTTT. Residues: CASSYFAGTGSSYNSPLHF.

The gene calls are TRBV7-2 and TRBJ2-5; the match to TRBD2 covers 14 bases. This CDR3 spans 16 amino acids. V lost 5 bases and J lost 2; bases outside the gene matches: 4. Germline V lookup: CDR1 SGHTA, CDR2 FQGNSA. The CDR3 nucleotides read TGTGCCAGCAGCCCGCGACTAGCGGGGGGGCAAGAGACCCAGTACTTC. As protein: CASSPRLAGGQETQYF.

This clonotype qualifies as medium-sized. The chain has TRBV24-1 and TRBJ2-3; no firm D call. The CDR3 is 12 residues long. Trimming took 1 base from V and 2 from J, leaving 0 bases between them. Germline CDR1 reads KGHDR; CDR2 reads SFDVKD. The CDR3 loop reads CATSDFTDTQYF. DNA for the CDR3: TGTGCCACCAGTGATTTCACAGATACGCAGTATTTT.

Relative to its sample, this clonotype is medium-sized. This chain connects TRBV12-3 or TRBV12-4 to TRBJ1-1; 7 bases map to TRBD1. CDR3 length: 15 amino acids. The J segment lost 2 bases and the V segment lost 6 bases, leaving 9 bases of the junction unmatched. This chain's CDR3 is CASRSGGSVNTEAFF. The DNA for the CDR3 is TGTGCCAGCAGGTCAGGGGGGTCCGTTAACACTGAAGCTTTCTTT.

By sample share, this clonotype is medium-sized. The rearrangement uses TRBV9 and TRBJ2-5; TRBD1 matches 7 bases. Germline lookup yields CDR1 SGDLS and CDR2 YYNGEE. The CDR3 length is 14 residues. Trimming removed 4 bases from V and 2 bases from J; junction bases left unmatched: 5. The CDR3 here is CASSSTGLQETQYF. The CDR3 bases are TGTGCCAGCAGCTCGACAGGGTTACAAGAGACCCAGTACTTC.

The chain uses TRBV2 and TRBJ1-1; D gene ambiguous. Trimming took 3 bases from V and 0 from J, leaving 8 bases between them. The CDR3 contains 14 residues. Germline V gene data show CDR1 as SNHLY and CDR2 as FYNNEI. The CDR3 here is CASSDLVLNTEAFF. CDR3 bases: TGTGCCAGCAGTGACCTAGTGCTGAACACTGAAGCTTTCTTT.

By frequency in the sample, this clonotype is medium-sized. The chain carries TRBV7-9 and TRBJ2-5, with a weak D call TRBD1 (5 bases). This CDR3 contains 17 residues. CDR1 is SEHNR and CDR2 is FQNEAQ in the germline V gene (reference sequence). V dropped 3 bases and J dropped 2 bases, with 19 bases sitting between them. CDR3 protein: CASSFFLWGSRQETQYF. In nucleotides, the CDR3 is TGTGCCAGCAGCTTCTTCCTCTGGGGCAGCCGTCAAGAGACCCAGTACTTC.

This chain connects TRBV4-1 to TRBJ2-5; D not resolved. Germline values: CDR1 MGHRA, CDR2 YSYEKL. V shed 0 bases and J shed 2 bases, with 4 bases lying between them. The CDR3 has 13 residues. The CDR3 DNA reads as TGCGCCAGCAGCCAAGAGCGACAAGAGACCCAGTACTTC. Encoded protein: CASSQERQETQYF.

This clonotype is medium-sized in the sample. The V and J genes are TRBV27 and TRBJ2-7; 8 bases line up with TRBD1. The CDR3 is made up of 15 amino acids. Germline trimming cut 5 bases from V and 4 bases from J; bases unmatched to any gene: 10. Germline V gene lookup returns CDR1 MNHEY and CDR2 SMNVEV (reference sequence). The CDR3 region has the DNA TGTGCCAGCAGTCTGACCTGGACAGGGTTTTACGAGCAGTACTTC. Residues: CASSLTWTGFYEQYF.

This clonotype is medium-sized. This chain connects TRBV10-2 to TRBJ2-3; tentatively, D is TRBD2 (7 bases). Germline-derived CDR1 and CDR2 are WSHSY and SAAADI. The ends were cut back, 6 bases at V and 4 bases at J, with 23 bases in the middle. The CDR3 extends over 17 amino acids. The CDR3 DNA is TGCGCCAGCAGCTCGGAGGGGTCCTGGGGGGGCCCAGATACGCAGTATTTT. It yields the protein CASSSEGSWGGPDTQYF.

This clonotype is classed as medium-sized (0.01 to 0.1%). This chain joins TRBV7-2 and TRBJ2-4; D may be TRBD1 (5 bases). Germline values: CDR1 SGHTA, CDR2 FQGNSA. The ends were cut back, 6 bases at V and 2 bases at J, with 11 bases in the middle. The CDR3 runs 14 residues. CDR3 region: CASSFQGTKNIQYF. In DNA, the CDR3 is TGTGCCAGCAGTTTCCAGGGTACCAAAAACATTCAGTACTTC.

By sample fraction, this clonotype is medium-sized. The J gene is TRBJ1-1, the V gene TRBV3-1; 11 positions agree with TRBD1. V shed 1 base, J shed 4 bases, and the junction held 2 bases outside the gene matches. CDR1 and CDR2 from the germline V gene are LGHDT and YNNKEL (reference sequence). The CDR3 extends over 15 amino acids. The CDR3 DNA follows: TGTGCCAGCAGCCAAGGGACAGGGGGCCTCACTGAAGCTTTCTTT. Amino acids: CASSQGTGGLTEAFF.

This clonotype counts as medium-sized (0.01 to 0.1%). The chain employs TRBV5-1 and TRBJ1-1; TRBD1 agrees at 7 bases. The CDR3 is made up of 13 amino acids. V was clipped by 3 bases and J by 11 bases; unmatched bases: 10. CDR1 is SGHRS, CDR2 YFSETQ, per germline. The DNA of the CDR3 is TGCGCCAGCAGCTGGGCAGGGGGTCGAGCTGCTTTCTTT. Its protein product is CASSWAGGRAAFF.

By frequency in the sample, this clonotype is medium-sized. The J gene is TRBJ2-7, the V gene TRBV30; possible D gene TRBD2, 6 bases. Germline loops: CDR1 GTSNPN, CDR2 SVGIG (reference sequence). This CDR3 comprises 13 residues. Trimming removed 2 bases at V and 3 bases at J, with 11 bases between. CDR3 sequence reads: CAWSRGEVYEQYF. As DNA, the CDR3 is TGTGCCTGGAGTCGAGGGGAGGTCTACGAGCAGTACTTC.

The chain carries TRBV28 and TRBJ2-5; 8 bases agree with TRBD2. Unmatched junction bases numbered 14, after V lost 6 bases and J lost 5 bases. Germline-derived CDR1 and CDR2 are MDHEN and SYDVKM. There are 16 residues in the CDR3. The CDR3 coding sequence is TGTGCCAGCAGCCCTTCCCCAGGCGGGGGGTTCGAGACCCAGTACTTC. Protein sequence: CASSPSPGGGFETQYF.

This sequence joins TRBV7-3 and TRBJ1-2; D is undetermined. The V end was cut by 5 bases, the J end by 7 bases, with 17 bases between. This CDR3 spans 14 amino acids. CDR1 is SGHTA, CDR2 FQGTGA, per germline. Here the CDR3 DNA reads TGTGCCAGCAGCCTGACTGCGGGAAGTGGTGGCTACACCTTC. Translated: CASSLTAGSGGYTF.

In its sample, this clonotype ranks as medium-sized. The chain recombines TRBV7-2 with TRBJ2-2, with TRBD1 as a possible D gene (5 bases). CDR1 is SGHTA, CDR2 FQGNSA, per germline. The V end was cut by 1 base, the J end by 7 bases, with 13 bases between. CDR3 length: 15 residues. For the CDR3, the DNA is TGTGCCAGCAGCTTAGAAGGGGCTTTAATCGGGGAGCTGTTTTTT. This translates into CASSLEGALIGELFF.

By share, this clonotype counts as medium-sized. V is TRBV7-2 and J is TRBJ2-7, with 9 bases fitting TRBD2. V lost 5 bases to trimming and J lost 2 bases; unmatched junction nucleotides: 13. The CDR3 covers 17 residues. Germline CDR1 reads SGHTA; CDR2 reads FQGNSA. DNA of the CDR3: TGTGCCAGCAGCCTAAGAGTAGCGGGGGCCCTCCCCTACGAGCAGTACGTC. It specifies CASSLRVAGALPYEQYV.

This clonotype has ten or more counts. V gene TRBV19 combines with J gene TRBJ2-6; possibly TRBD1 for D (5 bases). Germline V gene sequence: CDR1 LNHDA, CDR2 SQIVND (reference sequence). Trimming removed 7 bases from V and 3 bases from J, with 16 bases in between. The length of the CDR3 is 16 residues. CDR3 sequence (DNA): TGTGCCAGTACCCCCCCGACAGTGGATGGGGCCAACGTCCTGACTTTC. Translation: CASTPPTVDGANVLTF.

This clonotype is judged medium-sized. The CDR3 spells CATSDPTQFYGYTF. DNA of the CDR3: TGTGCCACCAGTGACCCTACCCAGTTCTATGGCTACACCTTC. The J gene is TRBJ1-2, the V gene TRBV24-1; D ambiguous. The CDR3 contains 14 residues. Trimming removed 4 bases at V and 4 bases at J, with 12 bases between. In germline, CDR1 is KGHDR, CDR2 SFDVKD.

This clonotype is medium-sized. The V call is TRBV5-1, the J call TRBJ2-3, with D uncertain. The V gene lost 4 bases and the J gene lost 8 bases, with 17 bases spanning the gap. There are 14 residues in the CDR3. Germline-derived CDR1 and CDR2 are SGHRS and YFSETQ. DNA of the CDR3: TGCGCCAGCAGCATGACACAGACGGTGGGTACGCAGTATTTT. It codes for CASSMTQTVGTQYF.

Sample share makes this clonotype medium-sized. The rearrangement links TRBV20-1 to TRBJ1-5, with D hard to call. CDR1 DFQATT and CDR2 SNEGSKA come from the germline V gene (reference sequence). This CDR3 contains 17 residues. The ends were cut back, 6 bases at V and 1 base at J, with 22 bases in the middle. The chain's CDR3 is CSAQTHRETPSNQPQHF. The CDR3 region has the DNA TGCAGTGCCCAGACCCACCGGGAGACACCCAGCAATCAGCCCCAGCATTTT.

This clonotype is medium-sized (0.01 to 0.1%). J is TRBJ2-1 and V is TRBV7-9; 7 bases agree with TRBD1. CDR3 length: 11 amino acids. After removal of 10 bases from V and 5 bases from J, the junction contained 2 bases not matched to a gene. Germline assignment: CDR1 SEHNR and CDR2 FQNEAQ (reference sequence). The CDR3 region has the DNA TGTGCCACCGGGACAGACAATGAGCAGTTCTTC. Its protein is CATGTDNEQFF.

By its share, this clonotype is medium-sized. The chain has TRBV3-1 and TRBJ2-6; weak D call: TRBD2 (5 bases). V was pared by 1 base and J by 0 bases, with 13 bases between. CDR1 and CDR2 from the germline V gene are LGHDT and YNNKEL (reference sequence). This CDR3 contains 18 residues. The DNA for the CDR3 is TGTGCCAGCAGCCAAGTGGCCGGGAAGAGCTCTGGGGCCAACGTCCTGACTTTC. Translating it yields CASSQVAGKSSGANVLTF.